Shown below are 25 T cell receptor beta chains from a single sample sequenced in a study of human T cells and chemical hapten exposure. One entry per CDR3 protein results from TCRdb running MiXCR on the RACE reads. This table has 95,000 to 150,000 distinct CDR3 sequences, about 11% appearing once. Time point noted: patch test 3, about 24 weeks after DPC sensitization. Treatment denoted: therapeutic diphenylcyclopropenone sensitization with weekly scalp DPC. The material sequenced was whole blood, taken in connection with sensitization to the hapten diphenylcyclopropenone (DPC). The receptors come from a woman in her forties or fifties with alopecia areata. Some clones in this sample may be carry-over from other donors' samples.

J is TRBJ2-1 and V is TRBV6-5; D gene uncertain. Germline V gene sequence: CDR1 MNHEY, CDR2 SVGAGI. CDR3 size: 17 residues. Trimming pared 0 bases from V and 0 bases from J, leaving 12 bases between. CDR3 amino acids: CASSYSGISRSYNEQFF. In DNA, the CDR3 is TGTGCCAGCAGTTACTCTGGCATTTCTCGCTCCTACAATGAGCAGTTCTTC.

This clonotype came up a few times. CDR3 residues: CASSVQGAGNEQFF. The CDR3 DNA follows: TGTGCCAGCAGTGTCCAGGGGGCGGGGAATGAGCAGTTCTTC. The V and J genes are TRBV2 and TRBJ2-1, with 8 bases aligning to TRBD1. V gave up 4 bases and J gave up 7 bases; unmatched junction bases: 6. The V gene's germline CDR1 is SNHLY and CDR2 FYNNEI. The length of the CDR3 is 14 residues.

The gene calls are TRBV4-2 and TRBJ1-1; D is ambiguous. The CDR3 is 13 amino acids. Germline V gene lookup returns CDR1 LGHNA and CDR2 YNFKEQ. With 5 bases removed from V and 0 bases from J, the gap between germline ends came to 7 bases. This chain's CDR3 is CASSSAMNTEAFF. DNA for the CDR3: TGTGCCAGCAGCTCTGCAATGAACACTGAAGCTTTCTTT.

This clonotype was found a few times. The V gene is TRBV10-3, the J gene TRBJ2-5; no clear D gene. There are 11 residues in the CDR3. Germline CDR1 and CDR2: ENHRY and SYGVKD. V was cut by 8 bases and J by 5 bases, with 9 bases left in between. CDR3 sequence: CAIGERETQYF. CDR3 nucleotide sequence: TGTGCCATCGGAGAGAGGGAGACCCAGTACTTC.

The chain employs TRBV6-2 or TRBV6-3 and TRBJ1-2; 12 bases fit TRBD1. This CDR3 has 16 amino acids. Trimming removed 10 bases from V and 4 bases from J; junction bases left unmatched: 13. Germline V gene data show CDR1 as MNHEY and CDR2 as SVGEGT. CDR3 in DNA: TGTGCCACCATCCGGGACAGGGGGCTACCTGCCTATGGCTACACCTTC. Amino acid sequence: CATIRDRGLPAYGYTF.

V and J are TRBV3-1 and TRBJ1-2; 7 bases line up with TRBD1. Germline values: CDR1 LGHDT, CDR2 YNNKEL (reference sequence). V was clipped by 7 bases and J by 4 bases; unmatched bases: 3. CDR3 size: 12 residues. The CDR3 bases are TGTGCCAGCACAGGGGGGACCTATGGCTACACCTTC. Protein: CASTGGTYGYTF.

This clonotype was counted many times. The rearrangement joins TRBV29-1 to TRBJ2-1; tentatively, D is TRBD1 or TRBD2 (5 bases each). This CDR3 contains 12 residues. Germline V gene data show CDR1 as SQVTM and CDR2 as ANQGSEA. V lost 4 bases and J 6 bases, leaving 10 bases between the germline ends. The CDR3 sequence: CSVGRDPNEQFF. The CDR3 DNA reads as TGCAGCGTTGGCAGGGACCCCAATGAGCAGTTCTTC.

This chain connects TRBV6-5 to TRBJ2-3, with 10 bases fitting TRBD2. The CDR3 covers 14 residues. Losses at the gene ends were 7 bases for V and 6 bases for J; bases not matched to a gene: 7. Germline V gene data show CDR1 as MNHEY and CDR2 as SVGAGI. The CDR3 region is CASTASGGVDTQYF. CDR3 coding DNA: TGTGCCAGCACCGCTAGCGGGGGAGTTGATACGCAGTATTTT.

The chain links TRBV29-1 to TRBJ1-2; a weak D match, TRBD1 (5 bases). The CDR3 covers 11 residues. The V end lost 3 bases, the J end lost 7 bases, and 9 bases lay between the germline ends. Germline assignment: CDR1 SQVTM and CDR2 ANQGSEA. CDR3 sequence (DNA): TGCAGCGTTGATGAGGGGTCTGGCTACACCTTC. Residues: CSVDEGSGYTF.

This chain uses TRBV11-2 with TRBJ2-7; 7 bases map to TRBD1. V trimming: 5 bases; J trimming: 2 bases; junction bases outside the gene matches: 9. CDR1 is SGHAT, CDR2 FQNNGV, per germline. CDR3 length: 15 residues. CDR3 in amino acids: CASSTGASSTYEQYF. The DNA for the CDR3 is TGTGCCAGCAGCACAGGGGCTAGCAGCACCTACGAGCAGTACTTC. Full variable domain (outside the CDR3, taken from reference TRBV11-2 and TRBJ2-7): EAGVAQSPRYKIIEKRQSVAFWCNPISGHATLYWYQQILGQGPKLLIQFQNNGVVDDSQLPKDRFSAERLKGVDSTLKIQPAKLEDSAVYLCASSTGASSTYEQYFGPGTRLTVT.

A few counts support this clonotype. CDR3 nucleotide sequence: TGTGCCAGCAGTGAACTAACTAGCGGGGGTTACAATGAGCAGTTCTTC. This codes for CASSELTSGGYNEQFF. This sequence joins TRBV25-1 and TRBJ2-1; 11 bases match TRBD2. The germline gives CDR1 MGHDK, CDR2 SYGVNS. This CDR3 spans 16 amino acids. V gave up 2 bases and J gave up 4 bases; unmatched junction bases: 4. Filled out from reference TRBV25-1 and TRBJ2-1, the complete variable domain reads EADIYQTPRYLVIGTGKKITLECSQTMGHDKMYWYQQDPGMELHLIHYSYGVNSTEKGDLSSESTVSRIRTEHFPLTLESARPSHTSQYLCASSELTSGGYNEQFFGPGTRLTVL.

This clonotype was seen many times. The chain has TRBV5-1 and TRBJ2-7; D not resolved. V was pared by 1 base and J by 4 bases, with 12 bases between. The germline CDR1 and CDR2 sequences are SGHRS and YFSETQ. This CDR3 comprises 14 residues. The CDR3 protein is CASSLRNRPYEQYF. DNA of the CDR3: TGCGCCAGCAGCTTGCGAAACCGTCCGTACGAGCAGTACTTC.

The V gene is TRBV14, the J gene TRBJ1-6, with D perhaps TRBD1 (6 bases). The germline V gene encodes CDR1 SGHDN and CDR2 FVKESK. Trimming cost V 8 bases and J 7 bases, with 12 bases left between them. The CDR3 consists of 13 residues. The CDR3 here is CASRQVDNSPLHF. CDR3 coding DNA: TGTGCCAGCCGACAGGTAGACAATTCACCCCTCCACTTT.

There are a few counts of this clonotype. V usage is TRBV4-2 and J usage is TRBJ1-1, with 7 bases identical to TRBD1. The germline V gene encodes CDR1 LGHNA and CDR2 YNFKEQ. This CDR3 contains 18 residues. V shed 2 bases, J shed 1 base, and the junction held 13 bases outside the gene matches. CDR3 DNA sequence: TGTGCCAGCAGCCAACCTTCCGGGACAGAAGTCCCGAACACTGAAGCTTTCTTT. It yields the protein CASSQPSGTEVPNTEAFF.

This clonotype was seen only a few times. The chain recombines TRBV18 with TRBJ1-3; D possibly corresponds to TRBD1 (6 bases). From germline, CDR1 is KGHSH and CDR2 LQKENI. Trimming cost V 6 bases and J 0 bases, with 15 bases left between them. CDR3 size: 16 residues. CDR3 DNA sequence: TGTGCCAGCTCGCCGAGGACAGCAAACTCTGGAAACACCATATATTTT. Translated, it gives CASSPRTANSGNTIYF. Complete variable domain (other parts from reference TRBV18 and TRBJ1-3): NAGVMQNPRHLVRRRGQEARLRCSPMKGHSHVYWYRQLPEEGLKFMVYLQKENIIDESGMPKERFSAEFPKEGPSILRIQQVVRGDSAAYFCASSPRTANSGNTIYFGEGSWLTVV.

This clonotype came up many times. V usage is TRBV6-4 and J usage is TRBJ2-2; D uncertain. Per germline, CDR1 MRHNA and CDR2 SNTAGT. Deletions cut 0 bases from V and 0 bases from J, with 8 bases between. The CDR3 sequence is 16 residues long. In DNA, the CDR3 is TGTGCCAGCAGTGACTCAGCCAATTCGAACACCGGGGAGCTGTTTTTT. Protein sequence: CASSDSANSNTGELFF.

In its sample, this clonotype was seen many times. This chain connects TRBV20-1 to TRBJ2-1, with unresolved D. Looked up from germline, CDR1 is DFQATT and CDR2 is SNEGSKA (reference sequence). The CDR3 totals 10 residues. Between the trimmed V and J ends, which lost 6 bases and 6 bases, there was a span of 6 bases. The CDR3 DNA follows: TGCAGTGCCGTAATCAATGAGCAGTTCTTC. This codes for CSAVINEQFF.

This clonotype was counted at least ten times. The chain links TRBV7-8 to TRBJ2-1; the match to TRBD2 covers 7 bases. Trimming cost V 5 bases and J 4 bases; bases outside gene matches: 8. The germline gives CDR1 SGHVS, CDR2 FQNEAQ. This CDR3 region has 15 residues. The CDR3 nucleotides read TGTGCCAGCAGCCCCGGACTAGTCGATTACAATGAGCAGTTCTTC. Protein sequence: CASSPGLVDYNEQFF.

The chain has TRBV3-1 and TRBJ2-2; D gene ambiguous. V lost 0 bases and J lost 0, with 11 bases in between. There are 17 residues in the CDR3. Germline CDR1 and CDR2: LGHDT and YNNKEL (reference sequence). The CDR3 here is CASSQDPASANTGELFF. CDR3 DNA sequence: TGTGCCAGCAGCCAAGACCCCGCCAGCGCGAACACCGGGGAGCTGTTTTTT.

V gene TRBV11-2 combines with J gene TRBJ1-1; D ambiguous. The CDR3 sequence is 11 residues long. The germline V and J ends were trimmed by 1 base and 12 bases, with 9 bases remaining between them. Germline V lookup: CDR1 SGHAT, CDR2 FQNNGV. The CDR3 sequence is CASSLGSNPFF. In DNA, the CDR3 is TGTGCCAGCAGCTTAGGGTCAAACCCTTTCTTT.

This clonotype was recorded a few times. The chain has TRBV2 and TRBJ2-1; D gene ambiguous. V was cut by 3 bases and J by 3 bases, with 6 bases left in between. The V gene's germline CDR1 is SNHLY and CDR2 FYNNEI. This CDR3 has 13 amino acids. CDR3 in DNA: TGTGCCAGCAGTGATTCCCTCTACAATGAGCAGTTCTTC. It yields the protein CASSDSLYNEQFF.

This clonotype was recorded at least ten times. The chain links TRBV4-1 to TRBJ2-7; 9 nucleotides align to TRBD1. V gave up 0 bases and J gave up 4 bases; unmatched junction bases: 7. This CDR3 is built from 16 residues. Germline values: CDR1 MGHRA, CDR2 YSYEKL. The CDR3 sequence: CASSQDRGQGSYEQYF. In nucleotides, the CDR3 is TGCGCCAGCAGCCAAGATAGGGGACAGGGCAGTTACGAGCAGTACTTC.

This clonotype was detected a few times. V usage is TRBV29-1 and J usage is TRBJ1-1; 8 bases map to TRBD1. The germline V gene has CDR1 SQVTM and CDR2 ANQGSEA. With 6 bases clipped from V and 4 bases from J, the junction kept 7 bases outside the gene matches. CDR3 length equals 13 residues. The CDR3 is CSVDRAGSTEAFF. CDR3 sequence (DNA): TGCAGCGTGGACAGGGCGGGGAGCACTGAAGCTTTCTTT.

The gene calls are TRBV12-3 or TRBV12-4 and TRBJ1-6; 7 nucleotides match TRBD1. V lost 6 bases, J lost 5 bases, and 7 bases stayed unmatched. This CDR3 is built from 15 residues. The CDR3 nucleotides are TGTGCCAGCAGCCCCAGGGGGACGGATAATTCACCCCTCCACTTT. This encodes CASSPRGTDNSPLHF.

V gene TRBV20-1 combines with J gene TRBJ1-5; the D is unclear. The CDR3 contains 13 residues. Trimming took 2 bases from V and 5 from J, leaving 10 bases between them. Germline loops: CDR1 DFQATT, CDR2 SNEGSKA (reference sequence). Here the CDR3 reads CSARSGSDQPQHF. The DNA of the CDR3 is TGCAGTGCTAGATCGGGGAGCGATCAGCCCCAGCATTTT.